Below, 24 T cell receptor beta chains from the same sample are listed, as sequenced in a study of T cells in Graves' hyperthyroidism and ophthalmopathy. RNA transcripts were the template for amplifying TCR beta CDR3 regions. RT-PCR in the first round (using the HTBI primer set) targeted the TCR CDR3. Via MiXCR, TCRdb re-called the multiplex PCR reads, giving one row per CDR3 protein. The repertoire holds fewer than 110,000 distinct CDR3 sequences, 16% seen once, with 35% to 45% in the top ten. Sequenced sample: blood. Receptor source: a woman aged 50 to 60 with Graves' hyperthyroidism.

This clonotype was found many times. J is TRBJ2-1 and V is TRBV3-1, with 7 bases fitting TRBD1. The CDR3 extends over 15 amino acids. Germline CDR1 reads LGHDT; CDR2 reads YNNKEL (reference sequence). V was clipped by 5 bases and J by 4 bases; unmatched bases: 8. Here the CDR3 reads CASSKPGQSYNEQFF. The CDR3 nucleotides read TGTGCCAGCAGCAAGCCGGGACAGAGTTACAATGAGCAGTTCTTC.

This clonotype was detected many times. The chain employs TRBV11-1 and TRBJ2-1; tentative D call: TRBD1 (7 bases). Per germline, CDR1 SGHAT and CDR2 FQDESV (reference sequence). V lost 1 base to trimming and J lost 4 bases, with 14 bases between them. The CDR3 runs 16 residues. The CDR3 coding sequence is TGTGCCAGCAGCTTAGGCGGGACAGCCCTGTACAATGAGCAGTTCTTC. Protein product: CASSLGGTALYNEQFF.

This clonotype has at least ten counts. This rearrangement joins TRBV5-4 to TRBJ2-1; 9 bases align to TRBD1. CDR3 length: 14 amino acids. Germline CDR1 reads SGHNT; CDR2 reads YYREEE (reference sequence). J was trimmed by 7 bases and V by 0 bases; bases with no gene match: 2. In DNA form, the CDR3 reads TGTGCCAGCAGCTTGGGGGACAGGGCTAATGAGCAGTTCTTC. Translating it yields CASSLGDRANEQFF.

This clonotype has at least ten counts. V usage is TRBV18 and J usage is TRBJ1-1; no firm D call. V dropped 4 bases and J dropped 8 bases, with 11 bases sitting between them. The CDR3 spans 12 residues. Germline V gives CDR1 KGHSH, CDR2 LQKENI. The CDR3 DNA follows: TGTGCCAGCTCACTGCGACCACGGGAAGCTTTCTTT. This encodes CASSLRPREAFF.

J is TRBJ2-1 and V is TRBV28; 11 positions match TRBD2. Germline V gives CDR1 MDHEN, CDR2 SYDVKM. Losses at the gene ends were 2 bases for V and 7 bases for J; bases not matched to a gene: 7. The CDR3 is 16 residues long. The CDR3 DNA is TGTGCCAGCAGTTTACTAGCGGGAGGCCTAGGAAATGAGCAGTTCTTC. Translation: CASSLLAGGLGNEQFF.

The CDR3 loop is CASSSAGATVHGYTF. DNA for the CDR3: TGTGCCAGCAGCTCGGCCGGGGCGACGGTTCATGGCTACACCTTC. This sequence joins TRBV11-3 and TRBJ1-2; a weak D match, TRBD1 (5 bases). This CDR3 is 15 amino acids long. Germline V gene sequence: CDR1 SGHNT, CDR2 YENEEA. V was shortened by 4 bases and J by 6 bases, with 18 bases between the two germline ends. Looking up the rest from reference TRBV11-3 and TRBJ1-2 gives the full variable domain: EAGVVQSPRYKIIEKKQPVAFWCNPISGHNTLYWYLQNLGQGPELLIRYENEEAVDDSQLPKDRFSAERLKGVDSTLKIQPAELGDSAVYLCASSSAGATVHGYTFGSGTRLTVV.

This clonotype was recorded many times. This chain connects TRBV20-1 to TRBJ2-7; D may be TRBD1 or TRBD2 (6 bases each). The CDR3 has 14 amino acids. Germline-derived CDR1 and CDR2 are DFQATT and SNEGSKA (reference sequence). V lost 3 bases, J lost 2 bases, and 14 bases lay in between. The CDR3 spells CSASTGGAAYEQYF. DNA of the CDR3: TGCAGTGCTAGTACCGGGGGCGCTGCCTACGAGCAGTACTTC.

This clonotype was seen at least ten times. The genes are TRBV5-1 and TRBJ1-1, with 8 bases matching TRBD1. CDR1 is SGHRS and CDR2 is YFSETQ in the germline V gene. This CDR3 spans 14 amino acids. V lost 3 bases to trimming and J lost 7 bases; unmatched junction nucleotides: 8. The CDR3, as DNA: TGCGCCAGCAGCTACGGACAGGGACCAGGTGAAGCTTTCTTT. Amino acid sequence: CASSYGQGPGEAFF.

This clonotype was picked up many times. This sequence joins TRBV12-3 or TRBV12-4 and TRBJ1-2; D ambiguous. Trimming stripped 7 bases from V and 8 bases from J, with 17 bases between. CDR3 size: 13 residues. The CDR3, as DNA: TGTGCCAGCAACGTAGAGGGCCGAGGGGGCTACACCTTC. Residues: CASNVEGRGGYTF.

This clonotype was seen ten or more times. This clone may be a read error of a much larger clone one base away. This is likely a read error, given that the CDR3 carries no conserved phenylalanine or tryptophan at its end. The V gene is TRBV3-1, the J gene TRBJ2-3; D may be TRBD2 (6 bases). With 1 base removed from V and 0 bases from J, the gap between germline ends came to 8 bases. Germline CDR1 reads LGHDT; CDR2 reads YNNKEL (reference sequence). This CDR3 region has 15 residues. The DNA of the CDR3 is TGTGCCAGCAGCCAAGCGGGAGTTAGCACAGATACGCAGTATCTT. Protein: CASSQAGVSTDTQYL.

This clonotype was seen ten or more times. The chain has TRBV5-6 and TRBJ1-2; 9 bases align to TRBD1. Germline CDR1 is SGHDT and CDR2 is YYEEEE. The length of the CDR3 is 14 residues. Germline trimming cut 4 bases from V and 8 bases from J; bases unmatched to any gene: 9. This CDR3 is CASSPTGGAQGYTF. CDR3 sequence (DNA): TGTGCCAGCAGCCCCACAGGGGGCGCACAGGGCTACACCTTC. The full variable domain, completed using reference TRBV5-6 and TRBJ1-2, is DAGVTQSPTHLIKTRGQQVTLRCSPKSGHDTVSWYQQALGQGPQFIFQYYEEEERQRGNFPDRFSGHQFPNYSSELNVNALLLGDSALYLCASSPTGGAQGYTFGSGTRLTVV.

The sample holds many counts of this clonotype. This chain connects TRBV6-1 to TRBJ1-3; weak D call: TRBD1 (5 bases). Trimming shortened V by 5 bases and J by 2 bases, and 10 bases separated the two germline ends. The CDR3 length is 14 residues. Germline values: CDR1 MNHNS, CDR2 SASEGT. CDR3 protein: CASSYHRTGNTIYF. The CDR3 region has the DNA TGTGCCAGCAGTTACCACAGGACTGGAAACACCATATATTTT.

The genes are TRBV24-1 and TRBJ1-1; 10 bases agree with TRBD1. The CDR3 covers 16 residues. The V segment lost 8 bases and the J segment 3 bases; nucleotides outside the gene matches: 11. In germline, CDR1 is KGHDR, CDR2 SFDVKD. The DNA of the CDR3 is TGTGCCACCACGCCGACAGGGGGCCTTATGGACACTGAAGCTTTCTTT. Its protein product is CATTPTGGLMDTEAFF.

In this sample, this clonotype turned up many times. The chain carries TRBV10-3 and TRBJ1-4; TRBD1 aligns across 8 bases. The CDR3 consists of 15 residues. After removal of 2 bases from V and 8 bases from J, the junction contained 7 bases not matched to a gene. Germline V gene data show CDR1 as ENHRY and CDR2 as SYGVKD. For the CDR3, the DNA is TGTGCCATCAGTGAGGCCGGACAGGGCGGCGAAAAACTGTTTTTT. It specifies CAISEAGQGGEKLFF.

This clonotype was observed many times. V gene TRBV2 combines with J gene TRBJ2-7; 7 bases fit TRBD1. V dropped 2 bases and J dropped 2; count of bases not matched to a gene: 6. This CDR3 comprises 15 residues. Looked up from germline, CDR1 is SNHLY and CDR2 is FYNNEI. The CDR3 DNA sequence: TGTGCCAGCAGTGAAACAGGGGCTAACACCTACGAGCAGTACTTC. Residues: CASSETGANTYEQYF.

This clonotype was counted at least ten times. V usage is TRBV29-1 and J usage is TRBJ2-4, with D possibly being TRBD2 (5 bases). Trimming stripped 7 bases from V and 0 bases from J, with 13 bases between. The germline gives CDR1 SQVTM, CDR2 ANQGSEA. CDR3 length: 14 amino acids. The CDR3 loop reads CSARLTLAKNIQYF. The CDR3 DNA sequence: TGCAGCGCCAGACTAACCTTAGCCAAAAACATTCAGTACTTC.

This clonotype was observed many times. The V and J genes are TRBV27 and TRBJ1-2, with D unresolved. This CDR3 spans 14 amino acids. V lost 2 bases to trimming and J lost 0 bases, with 7 bases between them. The germline gives CDR1 MNHEY, CDR2 SMNVEV (reference sequence). CDR3 in DNA: TGTGCCAGCAGTTTAGTAGCAGCTAACTATGGCTACACCTTC. It is translated as CASSLVAANYGYTF.

In its sample, this clonotype was seen many times. CDR3 residues: CASSEVMGDTEAFF. CDR3 nucleotides: TGTGCCAGCAGTGAAGTCATGGGGGACACTGAAGCTTTCTTT. The chain recombines TRBV6-1 with TRBJ1-1; TRBD1 might be the D (5 bases). The CDR3 covers 14 residues. V lost 1 base, J lost 3 bases, and 9 bases lay in between. Germline CDR1 MNHNS, CDR2 SASEGT.

At least ten counts were recorded for this clonotype. The chain uses TRBV7-2 and TRBJ2-1; 7 bases align to TRBD2. This CDR3 has 15 residues. The V gene's germline CDR1 is SGHTA and CDR2 FQGNSA. After removal of 5 bases from V and 2 bases from J, the junction contained 6 bases not matched to a gene. The CDR3 DNA reads TGTGCCAGCAGCGAGCCAACTAGCGCCTACAATGAGCAGTTCTTC. Protein sequence: CASSEPTSAYNEQFF.

The chain has TRBV11-2 and TRBJ2-6; D is ambiguous. Germline CDR1 SGHAT, CDR2 FQNNGV. Trimming shortened V by 0 bases and J by 4 bases, and 10 bases separated the two germline ends. The CDR3 loop spans 16 amino acids. Here the CDR3 DNA reads TGTGCCAGCAGCTTAGAGTGGGTTTTGGGGGCCAACGTCCTGACTTTC. Encoded protein: CASSLEWVLGANVLTF. Complete variable domain (other parts from reference TRBV11-2 and TRBJ2-6): EAGVAQSPRYKIIEKRQSVAFWCNPISGHATLYWYQQILGQGPKLLIQFQNNGVVDDSQLPKDRFSAERLKGVDSTLKIQPAKLEDSAVYLCASSLEWVLGANVLTFGAGSRLTVL.

There are many counts of this clonotype. The genes are TRBV2 and TRBJ1-1; the D gene is possibly TRBD1 (5 bases). The V and J ends lost 8 bases and 0 bases respectively, with 16 bases between them. Germline values: CDR1 SNHLY, CDR2 FYNNEI. CDR3 length: 15 amino acids. CDR3 residues: CASGVGAVMNTEAFF. The CDR3 region has the DNA TGTGCCAGCGGAGTAGGGGCTGTTATGAACACTGAAGCTTTCTTT.

At least ten counts were recorded for this clonotype. V gene TRBV30 combines with J gene TRBJ2-5, with TRBD2 matching over 9 bases. CDR3 length: 13 amino acids. Germline V gene lookup returns CDR1 GTSNPN and CDR2 SVGIG (reference sequence). With V trimmed by 0 bases and J by 5 bases, 1 base remained unmatched. The CDR3 reads CAWSVAGGETQYF. The CDR3, as DNA: TGTGCCTGGAGTGTAGCGGGAGGTGAGACCCAGTACTTC.

This clonotype occurred a few times. The gene calls are TRBV12-3 or TRBV12-4 and TRBJ2-4; D is uncertain. The V end lost 2 bases, the J end lost 8 bases, and 7 bases lay between the germline ends. The CDR3 covers 12 residues. For the CDR3, the DNA is TGTGCCAGCAGTTTAACGTCATACATTCAGTACTTC. Encoded protein: CASSLTSYIQYF.

As regards this clonotype: A much larger clonotype is one base distant, so this may be a read error. The chain couples TRBV15 to TRBJ2-4; D perhaps matches TRBD1 (6 bases). The germline gives CDR1 LNHNV, CDR2 YYDKDF (reference sequence). Trimming cost V 5 bases and J 9 bases, with 20 bases left between them. CDR3 size: 15 residues. CDR3 residues: CATSPTGICGVIQYF. The CDR3 coding sequence is TGTGCCACCAGCCCTACAGGGATTTGTGGGGTCATTCAGTACTTC.